This T cell receptor beta chain was documented in a study of vaccination and CD4 T cells after COVID-19. Across the study: Post-COVID samples were collected a median around 100 days following diagnosis, spanning 35 to 161. Cells received overlapping spike peptides from SARS-CoV-2, HCoV-NL63, HCoV-OC43 and HCoV-229E as stimulation.

Note on this clonotype: What it binds is unknown.

CDR1 and CDR2 from the germline V gene are SNHLY and FYNNEI. V shed 2 bases and J 9 bases; nucleotides not matched to a gene: 5. The CDR3 has 13 amino acids. Study-level results: The authors identified 304 of 307 vaccine-specific clones in convalescent patients as spike mono-reactive.

Specified treatment: roughly 10-day PBMC culture with coronavirus spike peptide pools or control peptides (ViraFEST assay). Collection of the unexposed donor's CD4+ T cells took place before the COVID-19 pandemic (2011-2018). As cell numbers allowed, unexposed-donor CD4+ T cells faced SARS-CoV-2 S/N and four cold-coronavirus spikes. The Oncomine TCR Beta short-read assay sequenced DNA from cultured CD4+ T cells. TCRdb re-called the PCR reads with MiXCR, one entry per CDR3 protein. The sample yields around 4,000 distinct CDR3 sequences, around 26% seen once. Sequences were obtained from CD4+ T cells from blood, cultured in vitro. The V and J genes are TRBV2 and TRBJ1-1, with 8 bases matching TRBD1. The TCR comes from a human donor in good health. In DNA form, the CDR3 reads TGTGCCAGCAGTGAACCGGGCAGGGGGCAAGCTTTCTTT. Its translation is CASSEPGRGQAFF.